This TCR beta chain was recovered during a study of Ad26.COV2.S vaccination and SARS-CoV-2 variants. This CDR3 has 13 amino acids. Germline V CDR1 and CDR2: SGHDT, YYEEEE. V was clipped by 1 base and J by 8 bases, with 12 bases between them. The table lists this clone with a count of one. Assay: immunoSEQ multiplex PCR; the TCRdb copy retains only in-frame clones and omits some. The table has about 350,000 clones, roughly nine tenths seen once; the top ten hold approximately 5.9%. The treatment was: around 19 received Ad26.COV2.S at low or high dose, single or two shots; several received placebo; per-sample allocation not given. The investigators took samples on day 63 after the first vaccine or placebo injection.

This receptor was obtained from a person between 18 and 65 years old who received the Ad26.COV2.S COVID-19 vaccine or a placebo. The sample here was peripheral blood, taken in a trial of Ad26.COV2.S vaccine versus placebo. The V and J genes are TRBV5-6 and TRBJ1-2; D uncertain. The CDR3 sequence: CASSLSGFGGYTF. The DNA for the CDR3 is TGTGCCAGCAGCTTGTCTGGATTTGGGGGCTACACCTTC.